The clone carrying this T cell receptor (beta chain) has only one observation. Its antigen is as yet unknown. The sample is drawn from a study of T cells in localized non-small cell lung cancer. Study-wide findings and caveats: Higher T cell density in the blood was associated with longer overall survival, whereas higher adjacent-lung clonality associated with shorter survival.

Using immunoSEQ multiplex PCR, the repertoire was profiled, and TCRdb retains in-frame clones only, with some absent. The sample contains some 49,000 clones, about 86% of which appear only once. Germline CDR1 and CDR2: MGHDK and SYGVNS. V was clipped by 9 bases and J by 4 bases; unmatched bases: 6. The length of the CDR3 is 13 residues. The chain couples TRBV25-1 to TRBJ2-3; TRBD1 matches at 8 bases. Material: peripheral blood mononuclear cells, obtained before any cancer treatment. This TCR came from a man aged 40-75 years with stage III lung adenocarcinoma. The CDR3 spells CASSDREADTQYF. The CDR3, as DNA: TGTGCCAGTTCGGACAGGGAAGCAGATACGCAGTATTTT.